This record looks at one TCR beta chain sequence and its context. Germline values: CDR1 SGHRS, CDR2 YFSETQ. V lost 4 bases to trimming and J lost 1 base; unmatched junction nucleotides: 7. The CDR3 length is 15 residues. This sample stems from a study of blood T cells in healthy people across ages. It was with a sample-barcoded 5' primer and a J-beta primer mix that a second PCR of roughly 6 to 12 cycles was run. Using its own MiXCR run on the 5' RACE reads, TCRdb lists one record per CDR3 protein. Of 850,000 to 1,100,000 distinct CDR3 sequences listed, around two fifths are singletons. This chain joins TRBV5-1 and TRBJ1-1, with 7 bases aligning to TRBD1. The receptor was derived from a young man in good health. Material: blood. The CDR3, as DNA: TGCGCCAGCAGCAGGGCCGGGACAGAGAACACTGAAGCTTTCTTT. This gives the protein CASSRAGTENTEAFF.